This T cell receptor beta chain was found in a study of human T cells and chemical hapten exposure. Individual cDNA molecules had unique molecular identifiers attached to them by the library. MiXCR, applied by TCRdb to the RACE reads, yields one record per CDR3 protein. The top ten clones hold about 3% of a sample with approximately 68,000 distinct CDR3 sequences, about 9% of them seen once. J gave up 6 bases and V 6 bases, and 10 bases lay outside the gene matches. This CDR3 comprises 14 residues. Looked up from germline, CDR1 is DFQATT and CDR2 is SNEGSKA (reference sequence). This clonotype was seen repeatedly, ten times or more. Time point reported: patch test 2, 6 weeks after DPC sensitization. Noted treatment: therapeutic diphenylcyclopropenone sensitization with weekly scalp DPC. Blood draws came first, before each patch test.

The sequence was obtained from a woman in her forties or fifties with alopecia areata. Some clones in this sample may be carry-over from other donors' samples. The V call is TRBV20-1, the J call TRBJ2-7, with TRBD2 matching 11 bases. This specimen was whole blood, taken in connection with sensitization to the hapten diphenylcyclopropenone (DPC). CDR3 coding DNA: TGCAGTGCGAAAACTAGCGGGAGAATCGGCGAGCAGTACTTC. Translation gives CSAKTSGRIGEQYF.